A selection of T cell receptor beta chains follows, all from one sample in a study of blood T cell repertoires in COVID-19. Method: immunoSEQ multiplex PCR; TCRdb's copy keeps in-frame clones and lacks some. The data show 150,000 to 200,000 clones, with roughly 82% seen just once and 7.8% held by the top ten. The sequencing input was peripheral blood. The receptors were gathered from a woman aged 55-75 years with COVID-19, enrolled during active disease. The CDR3 runs from the conserved cysteine through the conserved F or W. Each record gives: V gene, CDR3 length, D gene, clone size, J gene, CDR3 DNA, CDR3 protein. A D gene is named only where the DNA matches it firmly. For some rows the clone size is stated as once, few or many, or as a class when expanded; others skip it.

TRBV27	15	TRBD2	.	TRBJ2-3	TGTGCCAGCAGTCCGGGGACTACCCTCTCAGATACGCAGTATTTT	CASSPGTTLSDTQYF
TRBV6-5	13	.	.	TRBJ1-2	TGTGCCAGCAGTTTAGGGGCTAACTATGGCTACACCTTC	CASSLGANYGYTF
TRBV11-2	19	TRBD2	once	TRBJ2-3	TGTGCCAGCAGCTTAGTTGGGCGCGGTAGCGGGGGGGGCACAGATACGCAGTATTTT	CASSLVGRGSGGGTDTQYF
TRBV29-1	14	.	.	TRBJ2-1	TGCAGCGTTGAACCAGGGTTCGCTTACAATGAGCAGTTCTTC	CSVEPGFAYNEQFF
TRBV7-9	15	TRBD2	.	TRBJ2-1	TGTGCCAGCAGCGGCGGAGCGGGAGGGCCGAATGAGCAGTTCTTC	CASSGGAGGPNEQFF
TRBV28	11	.	.	TRBJ1-3	TGTGGGAGCCAAAGGTCGAACACCATATATTTT	CGSQRSNTIYF
TRBV7-6	18	.	.	TRBJ1-3	TGTGCCAGCTCCAATACTCCCGTGGGCAGGCTCTCTGGAAACACCATATATTTT	CASSNTPVGRLSGNTIYF
TRBV5-8	14	.	.	TRBJ1-5	TGTGCCAGCAGCTCTAGGACAGATTTTCAGCCCCAGCATTTT	CASSSRTDFQPQHF
TRBV2	16	TRBD1	.	TRBJ2-3	TGTGCCAGCAGGTCAGCCGGGACAGGAATAGCAGATACGCAGTATTTT	CASRSAGTGIADTQYF
TRBV4-1	19	TRBD1	once	TRBJ1-6	TGCGCCAGCAGCCAGTTAAGGGGGACAGGGAGCTCCTATAATTCACCCCTCCACTTT	CASSQLRGTGSSYNSPLHF
TRBV28	17	TRBD2	once	TRBJ2-5	TGTGCCAGCAAGTCTGGGGGTGTGTCGGGAGGAGTTGAGACCCAGTACTTC	CASKSGGVSGGVETQYF
TRBV2	12	.	.	TRBJ2-7	TGTGCCAGCAGAGGGGAATTTCGGGAGCAGTACTTC	CASRGEFREQYF
TRBV9	14	.	.	TRBJ1-1	TGTGCCAGCAGCCCCGGAGGACGGAGAGGTGAAGCTTTCTTT	CASSPGGRRGEAFF
TRBV3-1/TRBV3-2	11	.	few	TRBJ2-5	TGTGCCAGCAGCCAGGGGGGGACCCAGTACTTC	CASSQGGTQYF
TRBV7-2	15	TRBD1	few	TRBJ2-5	TGTGCCAGCAGCTTAGTGGACAGGGGAGGAGAGACCCAGTACTTC	CASSLVDRGGETQYF
TRBV3-1/TRBV3-2	17	.	once	TRBJ2-5	TGTGCCAGCAGCCCCCCTAGGGGGATCTCCCCCCAAGAGACCCAGTACTTC	CASSPPRGISPQETQYF
TRBV29-1	13	.	.	TRBJ1-1	TGCAGTCCGGTGGGGACACCCAACACTGAAGCTTTCTTT	CSPVGTPNTEAFF
TRBV19	16	TRBD1	.	TRBJ1-4	TGTGCCAGTAGTATGTCACAGGGGTGGGAGAATGAAAAACTGTTTTTT	CASSMSQGWENEKLFF
TRBV18	15	TRBD2	.	TRBJ2-2	TGTGCCAGCTCACCAGGGAGGGCCTCCACCGGGGAGCTGTTTTTT	CASSPGRASTGELFF
TRBV28	18	TRBD1	.	TRBJ1-5	TGTGCCAGCAGTACTCGAAGGGGGCTCGGGCTAGGGAATCAGCCCCAGCATTTT	CASSTRRGLGLGNQPQHF
TRBV5-1	15	TRBD2	.	TRBJ2-3	TGCGCCAGCAGCTTGGATAGCGGGGGCACAGATACGCAGTATTTT	CASSLDSGGTDTQYF
TRBV28	16	.	once	TRBJ1-4	TGTGCCAGCAGTTTAATGTCTCCAGGGAAGAATGAAAAACTGTTTTTT	CASSLMSPGKNEKLFF
TRBV19	11	.	.	TRBJ1-1	TGTGCCAGTATGAGGGGGACTGAAGCTTTCTTT	CASMRGTEAFF
TRBV5-4	16	.	.	TRBJ1-6	TGTGCCAGCAGCTTCGGTATACAGAGAAATAATTCACCCCTCCACTTT	CASSFGIQRNNSPLHF
TRBV4-1	16	TRBD1	once	TRBJ2-1	TGCGCCAGCAGCCTAGGTGGACAGGGGGCTTCGACTGAGCAGTTCTTC	CASSLGGQGASTEQFF
TRBV6-5	14	.	.	TRBJ2-3	TGTGCCAGCAGTACCCCTATGGAGACAGATACGCAGTATTTT	CASSTPMETDTQYF
TRBV20-1	10	.	.	TRBJ1-1	TGCAGTACCAGGGGCCCTGAAGCTTTCTTT	CSTRGPEAFF
TRBV4-3	14	.	.	TRBJ1-6	TGCGCCAGCAGCCAAGATCTGAAGGGGACACCCCTCCACTTT	CASSQDLKGTPLHF
TRBV27	13	.	.	TRBJ1-5	TGTGCCAGTTGGGGGAGGGGAGGCCAGCCCCAGCATTTT	CASWGRGGQPQHF
TRBV3-1/TRBV3-2	15	TRBD2	.	TRBJ2-5	TGTGCCAGCAGCCTGGAACGCGGGGGCCAAGAGACCCAGTACTTC	CASSLERGGQETQYF
TRBV30	12	.	once	TRBJ1-1	TGTGCCTGGGGGGGCATCTTGACTGAAGCTTTCTTT	CAWGGILTEAFF
TRBV2	15	TRBD1	.	TRBJ2-5	TGTGCCACCTGTCGGGACAGGGGGCGTCAAGAGACCCAGTACTTC	CATCRDRGRQETQYF
TRBV7-8	15	TRBD1	few	TRBJ1-2	TGTGCCAGCAGCTCAAGGGGCAGGGGGCTCGGTGGCTACACCTTC	CASSSRGRGLGGYTF
TRBV7-2	15	.	.	TRBJ1-4	TGTGCCAGCAGCTTAGTGTCGGAGGATAATGAAAAACTGTTTTTT	CASSLVSEDNEKLFF